These T cell receptor beta chains were read from a single sample in a study of T cells in Graves' hyperthyroidism and ophthalmopathy. TCRdb called the multiplex PCR reads again in MiXCR, with one record for every CDR3 protein. The sample gives roughly 100,000 distinct CDR3 sequences, over 45% of which show up once; approximately 25% is in the top ten. The sample comprised blood. The receptors come from a middle-aged man with Graves' hyperthyroidism. CDR3s include the opening cysteine and the closing phenylalanine or tryptophan. D genes are given only for firm matches. Rows may omit the clone size; those that give it use once, few, many or a size class.

V	D	J	size	DNA	CDR3
TRBV2	.	TRBJ2-7	.	TGTGCCAGCAGTTCTACCGGGCTCTCCTACGAGCAGTACTTC	CASSSTGLSYEQYF
TRBV5-4	.	TRBJ2-3	many	TGTGCCAGCAGCTTAGGGCTAGCGGATACGCAGTATTTT	CASSLGLADTQYF
TRBV4-2	.	TRBJ2-1	many	TGTGCCAGCAGCCAAGATGAGGGGGGCGCCTACAATGAGCAGTTCTTC	CASSQDEGGAYNEQFF
TRBV25-1	.	TRBJ1-2	.	TGTGCCAGCAGTGACCGAGCTGAAGGGGGGTATGGCTACACCTTC	CASSDRAEGGYGYTF
TRBV7-2	TRBD2	TRBJ2-3	once	TGTGCCAGCGGCGCGACTAGCGGGGGCGATACGCAGTATTTT	CASGATSGGDTQYF
TRBV9	.	TRBJ2-5	many	TGTGCCAGCAGCGTAGCCACAGGGCGCGAGACCCAGTACTTC	CASSVATGRETQYF
TRBV20-1	.	TRBJ1-6	many	TGCAGTGCTGGGGCAGACGGGAATTCACCCCTCCACTTT	CSAGADGNSPLHF
TRBV7-2	.	TRBJ1-1	many	TGTGCCAGCAGCTTAGCGCGAGGGACTGAAGCTTTCTTT	CASSLARGTEAFF
TRBV29-1	.	TRBJ1-2	many	TGCAGCGTTTTTCGGGTTAGCCATGGCTACACCTTC	CSVFRVSHGYTF
TRBV20-1	.	TRBJ2-5	many	TGCAGTGTATGGGAGATGGAGACCCAGTACTTC	CSVWEMETQYF